This is a list of T cell receptor beta chains from one sample in a study of patients with pleural tuberculosis. TCRdb reprocessed the reads with MiXCR, giving one entry per CDR3 protein. The table lists around 50,000 distinct CDR3 sequences, 6% to 9.5% of them singletons. The receptors shown here come from a human donor with pleural tuberculosis. The CDR3 runs from the conserved cysteine through the conserved F or W. A D gene is named only where the DNA matches it firmly. A row's size may be missing; if present it is once, few, many or a size class.

d_gene: -
abundance: many
j_gene: TRBJ2-7
v_gene: TRBV15
CDR3nt: TGTGCCACCAGCTTGCGAGCAGAGAGCTCCTACGAGCAGTACTTC
CDR3aa: CATSLRAESSYEQYF

d_gene: -
abundance: -
j_gene: TRBJ1-1
v_gene: TRBV30
CDR3nt: TGTGCCTGGAGTGTGCGGGGCGGAACTGAAGCTTTCTTT
CDR3aa: CAWSVRGGTEAFF

d_gene: TRBD1
abundance: many
j_gene: TRBJ2-3
v_gene: TRBV11-1
CDR3nt: TGTGCCAGCAGCAGAGACAGGGGAGATACGCAGTATTTT
CDR3aa: CASSRDRGDTQYF

d_gene: TRBD2
abundance: many
j_gene: TRBJ2-7
v_gene: TRBV20-1
CDR3nt: TGCAGTGCTAGAGACGGTAGCGGGAGCTCCTACGAGCAGTACTTC
CDR3aa: CSARDGSGSSYEQYF

d_gene: TRBD1
abundance: many
j_gene: TRBJ1-6
v_gene: TRBV13
CDR3nt: TGTGCCAGCAGCTGGGCGGGACAGAGCAATTCACCCCTCCACTTT
CDR3aa: CASSWAGQSNSPLHF

d_gene: -
abundance: few
j_gene: TRBJ2-1
v_gene: TRBV12-3/TRBV12-4
CDR3nt: TGTGCCAGCAGTTTACCCCTCAATGAGCAGTTCTTC
CDR3aa: CASSLPLNEQFF

d_gene: TRBD2
abundance: many
j_gene: TRBJ2-1
v_gene: TRBV12-3/TRBV12-4
CDR3nt: TGTGCCAGCAGTACCGTAGCGGGATACACCTACAATGAGCAGTTCTTC
CDR3aa: CASSTVAGYTYNEQFF

d_gene: -
abundance: -
j_gene: TRBJ2-5
v_gene: TRBV29-1
CDR3nt: TGCAGCGTTGAAGTGGTCGATCGGGAGACCCAGTACTTC
CDR3aa: CSVEVVDRETQYF

d_gene: TRBD2
abundance: -
j_gene: TRBJ2-3
v_gene: TRBV29-1
CDR3nt: TGCAGCGTGACATTAGCGGGAGGGCTTGGGCAGTATTTT
CDR3aa: CSVTLAGGLGQYF

d_gene: -
abundance: few
j_gene: TRBJ1-2
v_gene: TRBV5-6
CDR3nt: TGTGCCAGCAGCTTGCTGGGGGAAGCATACTATGGCTACACCTTC
CDR3aa: CASSLLGEAYYGYTF

d_gene: -
abundance: few
j_gene: TRBJ2-7
v_gene: TRBV5-1
CDR3nt: TGCGCCAGCAACGAGGGAGTGGACTACGAGCAGTACTTC
CDR3aa: CASNEGVDYEQYF

d_gene: -
abundance: many
j_gene: TRBJ1-2
v_gene: TRBV24-1
CDR3nt: TGTGCCACCAGTGTTTCCGGTTTGAGTGATGGCTACACCTTC
CDR3aa: CATSVSGLSDGYTF

d_gene: -
abundance: many
j_gene: TRBJ2-1
v_gene: TRBV11-1
CDR3nt: TGTGCCAGCAGCTATACAGGGAGCTCCTACAATGAGCAGTTCTTC
CDR3aa: CASSYTGSSYNEQFF

d_gene: -
abundance: many
j_gene: TRBJ1-5
v_gene: TRBV2
CDR3nt: TGTGCCAGCAGTGGCGCCAATGTGTGGACCAGCAATCAGCCCCAGCATTTT
CDR3aa: CASSGANVWTSNQPQHF

d_gene: -
abundance: many
j_gene: TRBJ1-2
v_gene: TRBV18
CDR3nt: TGTGCCAGCTCACCCCTTGGCGGTGTTGGCTACACCTTC
CDR3aa: CASSPLGGVGYTF

d_gene: -
abundance: many
j_gene: TRBJ1-2
v_gene: TRBV19
CDR3nt: TGTGCCAGTAGTCAGCTGGGAACGGTTGGCTACACCTTC
CDR3aa: CASSQLGTVGYTF

d_gene: -
abundance: many
j_gene: TRBJ2-7
v_gene: TRBV11-2
CDR3nt: TGTGCCAGCAGCTTAGTTAGGAGGGCCTCCTACGAGCAGTACTTC
CDR3aa: CASSLVRRASYEQYF

d_gene: -
abundance: many
j_gene: TRBJ2-3
v_gene: TRBV25-1
CDR3nt: TGTGCCAGCAGTACGCTCACAGATACGCAGTATTTT
CDR3aa: CASSTLTDTQYF

d_gene: -
abundance: -
j_gene: TRBJ1-5
v_gene: TRBV19
CDR3nt: TGTGCCAGCGAAGGCGCGGGTCAGCCCCAGCATTTT
CDR3aa: CASEGAGQPQHF

d_gene: -
abundance: many
j_gene: TRBJ2-3
v_gene: TRBV5-4
CDR3nt: TGTGCCAGCAGCTTGGTAGGAGGCCCCCAGTATTTT
CDR3aa: CASSLVGGPQYF

d_gene: TRBD2
abundance: few
j_gene: TRBJ2-3
v_gene: TRBV4-2
CDR3nt: TGTGCCAGCAGCCCCATTGTGCGGGAGGGCCGTTCGGATACGCAGTATTTT
CDR3aa: CASSPIVREGRSDTQYF

d_gene: -
abundance: few
j_gene: TRBJ1-3
v_gene: TRBV10-3
CDR3nt: TGTGCCATCAGTGCGATGACAGTTTCCATCGGAAACACCATATATTTT
CDR3aa: CAISAMTVSIGNTIYF

d_gene: -
abundance: few
j_gene: TRBJ1-6
v_gene: TRBV11-1
CDR3nt: TGTGCCAGCAGCTTAGGGGCTGGCGATAATTCACCCCTCCACTTT
CDR3aa: CASSLGAGDNSPLHF

d_gene: TRBD1
abundance: few
j_gene: TRBJ2-5
v_gene: TRBV29-1
CDR3nt: TGCAGCGTTGCGGGACAGCAAGAGACCCAGTACTTC
CDR3aa: CSVAGQQETQYF

d_gene: -
abundance: many
j_gene: TRBJ2-3
v_gene: TRBV11-2
CDR3nt: TGTGCCAGCAGCCCCCTATCGAGCACAGATACGCAGTATTTT
CDR3aa: CASSPLSSTDTQYF

d_gene: -
abundance: many
j_gene: TRBJ2-3
v_gene: TRBV5-1
CDR3nt: TGCGCCAGCAGCTTGTCTGGGGAGGAGGATACGCAGTATTTT
CDR3aa: CASSLSGEEDTQYF

d_gene: TRBD2
abundance: many
j_gene: TRBJ2-1
v_gene: TRBV4-1
CDR3nt: TGCGCCAGCAGCCAAGAAGTAGTACTAGCGGACAATGAGCAGTTCTTC
CDR3aa: CASSQEVVLADNEQFF

d_gene: -
abundance: many
j_gene: TRBJ1-5
v_gene: TRBV20-1
CDR3nt: TGCAGTGCTAGTGGTCAGGATGACCATCAGCCCCAGCATTTT
CDR3aa: CSASGQDDHQPQHF

d_gene: -
abundance: many
j_gene: TRBJ1-5
v_gene: TRBV11-2
CDR3nt: TGTGCCAGCAGCCCCGACGGGATTAATCAGCCCCAGCATTTT
CDR3aa: CASSPDGINQPQHF

d_gene: TRBD2
abundance: -
j_gene: TRBJ2-2
v_gene: TRBV4-2
CDR3nt: TGTGCCAGCAGCCCATCTAGCGGCGAGGTCAACGGGGAGCTGTTTTTT
CDR3aa: CASSPSSGEVNGELFF

d_gene: -
abundance: many
j_gene: TRBJ1-1
v_gene: TRBV20-1
CDR3nt: TGCAGTGCTCGGACACAATTCAACACTGAAGCTTTCTTT
CDR3aa: CSARTQFNTEAFF

d_gene: -
abundance: many
j_gene: TRBJ1-1
v_gene: TRBV11-2
CDR3nt: TGTGCCAGCAGCTTAGATGGGACGAGGGGTGAAGCTTTCTTT
CDR3aa: CASSLDGTRGEAFF

d_gene: -
abundance: many
j_gene: TRBJ2-1
v_gene: TRBV6-5
CDR3nt: TGTGCCAGCAGTTACAGGGGTGAGCAGTTCTTC
CDR3aa: CASSYRGEQFF

d_gene: -
abundance: many
j_gene: TRBJ1-1
v_gene: TRBV19
CDR3nt: TGTGCCAGTAGTATGCACGGCGATTTGAACACTGAAGCTTTCTTT
CDR3aa: CASSMHGDLNTEAFF

d_gene: TRBD1
abundance: many
j_gene: TRBJ1-3
v_gene: TRBV28
CDR3nt: TGTGCCAGCAGTTTATTGGGACAGTCTCACTCTGGAAACACCATATATTTT
CDR3aa: CASSLLGQSHSGNTIYF

d_gene: -
abundance: many
j_gene: TRBJ1-2
v_gene: TRBV11-2
CDR3nt: TGTGCCAGCAGCCCTAGGGGGGGATTTCACTATGGCTACACCTTC
CDR3aa: CASSPRGGFHYGYTF

d_gene: -
abundance: many
j_gene: TRBJ2-1
v_gene: TRBV10-3
CDR3nt: TGTGCCATCAGTAAACCTGACAGAAACAATGAGCAGTTCTTC
CDR3aa: CAISKPDRNNEQFF

d_gene: -
abundance: many
j_gene: TRBJ2-6
v_gene: TRBV12-3/TRBV12-4
CDR3nt: TGTGCCAGCAGGCTACAGGGTTCTGGGGCCAACGTCCTGACTTTC
CDR3aa: CASRLQGSGANVLTF

d_gene: TRBD2
abundance: -
j_gene: TRBJ2-7
v_gene: TRBV10-1
CDR3nt: TGCGCCAGCAGGGGGACTAGCGGGAGTTCGAACTCCTACGAGCAGTACTTC
CDR3aa: CASRGTSGSSNSYEQYF

d_gene: -
abundance: many
j_gene: TRBJ1-5
v_gene: TRBV27
CDR3nt: TGTGCCAGCAGTTTTACCCAGGGTTGGCGTCAGCCCCAGCATTTT
CDR3aa: CASSFTQGWRQPQHF

d_gene: -
abundance: many
j_gene: TRBJ1-3
v_gene: TRBV27
CDR3nt: TGTGCCAGCAGTTTATCTTCCAGGGGCGGGAACACCATATATTTT
CDR3aa: CASSLSSRGGNTIYF

d_gene: -
abundance: many
j_gene: TRBJ2-1
v_gene: TRBV11-1
CDR3nt: TGTGCCAGCAGCTTATTTCAGACCAAAAGCTCCTACAATGAGCAGTTCTTC
CDR3aa: CASSLFQTKSSYNEQFF

d_gene: -
abundance: many
j_gene: TRBJ2-3
v_gene: TRBV2
CDR3nt: TGTGCCAGCAGTGATGAGATGTGGCAGAGTAGCACAGATACGCAGTATTTT
CDR3aa: CASSDEMWQSSTDTQYF

d_gene: -
abundance: many
j_gene: TRBJ2-1
v_gene: TRBV19
CDR3nt: TGTGCCAGTAGTAAATCCCACTCCGGTCCCGGTGAGCAGTTCTTC
CDR3aa: CASSKSHSGPGEQFF

d_gene: TRBD2
abundance: -
j_gene: TRBJ2-1
v_gene: TRBV19
CDR3nt: TGTGCCAGTAGGGAAATGGGACTAGCGGGGAACAATGAGCAGTTCTTC
CDR3aa: CASREMGLAGNNEQFF

d_gene: TRBD1
abundance: many
j_gene: TRBJ1-3
v_gene: TRBV20-1
CDR3nt: TGCAGTGCTAGAGATTCGACAGGGAACGGAAACACCATATATTTT
CDR3aa: CSARDSTGNGNTIYF